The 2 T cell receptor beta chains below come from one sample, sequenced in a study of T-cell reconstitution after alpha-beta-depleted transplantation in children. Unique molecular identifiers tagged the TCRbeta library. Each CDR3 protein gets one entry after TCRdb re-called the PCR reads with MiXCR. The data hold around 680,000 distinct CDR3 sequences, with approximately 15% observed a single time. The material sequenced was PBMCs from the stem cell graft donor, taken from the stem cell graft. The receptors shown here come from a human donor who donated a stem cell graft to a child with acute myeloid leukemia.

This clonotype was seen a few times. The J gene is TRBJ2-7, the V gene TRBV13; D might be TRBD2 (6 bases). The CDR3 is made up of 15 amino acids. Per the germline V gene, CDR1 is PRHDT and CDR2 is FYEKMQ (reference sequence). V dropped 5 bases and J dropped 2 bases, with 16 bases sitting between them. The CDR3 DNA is TGTGCCAGCAGCCCGTCCGGGACTGCCCCCTACGAGCAGTACTTC. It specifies CASSPSGTAPYEQYF.

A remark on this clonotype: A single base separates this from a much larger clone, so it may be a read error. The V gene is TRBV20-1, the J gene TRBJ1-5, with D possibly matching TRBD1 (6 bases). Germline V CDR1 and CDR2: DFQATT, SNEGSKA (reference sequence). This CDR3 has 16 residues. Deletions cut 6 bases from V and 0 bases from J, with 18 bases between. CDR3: CSARDNSLYSNQPQHF. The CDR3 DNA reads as TGCAGTGCCCGGGACAACAGCCTGTATAGCAATCAGCCCCAGCATTTT.